Below, 28 T cell receptor beta chains from the same sample are listed, as sequenced in a study of tumor-infiltrating lymphocytes in primary liver carcinoma. The template, roughly 550 ng total RNA, yielded TCR beta cDNA made with a constant-region primer. Three nested multiplex PCR rounds of slightly modified ARM-PCR generated TCR beta libraries. Each of the first two PCR rounds ran roughly 9 cycles with TRBV1-TRBV30 forward and C-beta reverse primers. MiXCR, applied by TCRdb to the multiplex PCR reads, yields one record per CDR3 protein. The sample has about 130,000 distinct CDR3 sequences; 55% to 75% are singletons. Unsorted bulk tissue, about 17-34 mg of it, served as the source for co-extraction of RNA and DNA. The sequencing sample was made of liver tumor tissue from sampling region 3. The subset here: tumor region T3, left-lateral pole. These receptors were taken from a woman aged 55-70 years with primary liver carcinoma and hepatitis B virus infection.

Notes on this clonotype: This may arise from a read error, as a much more abundant clone is one base away. The CDR3 region is CASSPLSSSYERYF. CDR3 bases: TGTGCCAGCAGCCCCCTGTCTAGCTCCTACGAGCGGTACTTC. This chain joins TRBV13 and TRBJ2-7, with D possibly matching TRBD2 (5 bases). CDR1 and CDR2 from the germline V gene are PRHDT and FYEKMQ (reference sequence). The CDR3 runs 14 residues.

Comment on this clonotype: Since no conserved phenylalanine or tryptophan closes the CDR3, a read error is the likely cause. The chain has TRBV12-3 or TRBV12-4 and TRBJ2-7, with D hard to call. CDR3 length: 13 amino acids. The V end was cut by 9 bases, the J end by 2 bases, with 14 bases between. The CDR3 nucleotides read TGTGCCAGGAGTAAGAGACAAGCCTACGAGCAGTACTTA. Translated, it gives CARSKRQAYEQYL.

A note on this clonotype: A read error may be the cause here, since a much bigger clone is one base away. The chain recombines TRBV6-1 with TRBJ1-5, with D tentatively TRBD1 (6 bases). This CDR3 has 14 residues. The germline V gene has CDR1 MNHNS and CDR2 SASEGT. In DNA, the CDR3 is TGTGCCAGCAGTGGACAGGCCGGGAGTCAGTCCCAGCATTTT. This encodes CASSGQAGSQSQHF.

This clonotype occurred once. V usage is TRBV28 and J usage is TRBJ1-2; TRBD1 agrees at 7 bases. The CDR3 totals 16 residues. V lost 1 base to trimming and J lost 4 bases; unmatched junction nucleotides: 9. The V gene's germline CDR1 is MDHEN and CDR2 SYDVKM. CDR3 protein: CASSLSLGGGFYGYTF. The CDR3, as DNA: TGTGCCAGCAGTTTATCTCTCGGAGGGGGCTTCTATGGCTACACCTTC.

This clonotype was seen many times. The V gene is TRBV6-1, the J gene TRBJ2-7; 9 positions match TRBD2. The CDR3 totals 15 residues. With 3 bases clipped from V and 4 bases from J, the junction kept 7 bases outside the gene matches. CDR1 is MNHNS, CDR2 SASEGT, per germline. CDR3 protein: CASSELAGAGYEQYF. DNA of the CDR3: TGTGCCAGCAGTGAGTTAGCGGGAGCTGGGTACGAGCAGTACTTC.

Of note for this clonotype: Germline and junction disagree at one end, which may indicate a read error. V usage is TRBV12-3 or TRBV12-4 and J usage is TRBJ1-2; D gene uncertain. This CDR3 spans 13 amino acids. As DNA, the CDR3 is TGTGCCAGCAGTTTAGGCAGTACCCATGGCTACACTTTC. Protein product: CASSLGSTHGYTF.

Concerning this clonotype: A read error is likely, as this CDR3 ends without the conserved phenylalanine or tryptophan. The gene calls are TRBV6-1 and TRBJ2-3, with D unresolved. The CDR3 is 14 residues long. Germline values: CDR1 MNHNS, CDR2 SASEGT. DNA for the CDR3: TGCGCCAGCAGTGATCGTAGACGTACAGATACGCAGTATTCT. Translation: CASSDRRRTDTQYS.

Remarks on this clonotype: The junction departs from the called germline gene at one end, perhaps through a read error. The chain has TRBV11-2 and TRBJ1-1, with D possibly being TRBD1 (6 bases). Germline-derived CDR1 and CDR2 are SGHAT and FQNNGV. This CDR3 has 15 amino acids. Written as DNA, the CDR3 is TGTGCCAGCTGCTTTAGTCAGCACAGGACCTCGGGGGCTCTCTTT. Its protein is CASCFSQHRTSGALF.

Note on this clonotype: This may be a read error: a much more frequent sequence differs by one nucleotide. The chain employs TRBV12-3 or TRBV12-4 and TRBJ1-1; a possible D gene is TRBD1 (6 bases). V lost 7 bases and J lost 10, with 16 bases in between. The CDR3 loop spans 12 amino acids. As DNA, the CDR3 is TGTGCCAGCACCAAACAGGGATTTATAGCTTTCTTT. Translation: CASTKQGFIAFF.

The sample holds many counts of this clonotype. The chain joins TRBV7-9 to TRBJ2-4; 7 nucleotides agree with TRBD2. This CDR3 is 12 amino acids long. Per germline, CDR1 SEHNR and CDR2 FQNEAQ (reference sequence). Trimming took 6 bases from V and 7 from J; bases not matched to a gene: 3. CDR3 DNA: TGTGCCAGCAGTCTCGGGGGGAACATTCAGTACTTC. Translated, it gives CASSLGGNIQYF.

V and J are TRBV6-5 and TRBJ2-3; 13 nucleotides match TRBD2. Germline values: CDR1 MNHEY, CDR2 SVGAGI. The CDR3 runs to 14 residues. With 10 bases clipped from V and 14 bases from J, the junction kept 15 bases outside the gene matches. CDR3 DNA sequence: TGTGCCAACAGGACTAGCGGGAGTCGTGATATGCTGTATTTT. Protein: CANRTSGSRDMLYF.

The chain employs TRBV11-1 and TRBJ2-1; TRBD1 is a possible D gene (6 bases). The length of the CDR3 is 22 residues. V was clipped by 2 bases and J by 6 bases, with 35 bases between them. Germline V gene lookup returns CDR1 SGHAT and CDR2 FQDESV (reference sequence). The CDR3 coding sequence is TGTGCCAGCAGCTTAAGTCGGTTTCCATGGACGGGGACACATAGATACATCAATGAGCAGTTCTTC. It codes for CASSLSRFPWTGTHRYINEQFF.

In the case of this clonotype: A read error may produce the germline difference seen at one junction end. The CDR3 protein is CTSRQGHQQYF. The CDR3 DNA is TGTACCAGCAGACAGGGCCACCAACAGTACTTC. The genes are TRBV11-2 and TRBJ2-7, with 7 bases that match TRBD1. Germline V gene sequence: CDR1 SGHAT, CDR2 FQNNGV. There are 11 residues in the CDR3.

This clonotype was detected many times. This sequence joins TRBV28 and TRBJ1-1; maybe TRBD1 (5 bases). Germline CDR1 MDHEN, CDR2 SYDVKM. CDR3 length: 15 residues. V lost 2 bases and J lost 1, with 11 bases in between. This CDR3 is CASSLVDSKNTEAFF. The CDR3, as DNA: TGTGCCAGCAGTTTAGTTGACAGTAAGAACACTGAAGCTTTCTTT.

To note about this clonotype: Because it lacks the conserved phenylalanine or tryptophan at the end, this CDR3 is likely a read error. This chain connects TRBV6-6 to TRBJ2-2, with 8 bases aligning to TRBD1. Germline CDR1 and CDR2: MNHNY and SVGAGI (reference sequence). The CDR3 is 18 amino acids. The DNA for the CDR3 is TGTGCCAGCAGTTACTCGAAGGACAGGGTAACGAACACCAGGGAGCTGTTTCTT. Its translation: CASSYSKDRVTNTRELFL.

Concerning this clonotype: One end of the junction fails to match germline, which may point to a read error. The gene calls are TRBV7-6 and TRBJ2-1, with 11 bases aligning to TRBD2. Germline lookup yields CDR1 SGHVS and CDR2 FNYEAQ. The CDR3 loop spans 16 amino acids. The CDR3 region is CTRSRVGTSGDNEQFF. The CDR3 DNA reads TGTACCAGGAGCCGTGTGGGGACTAGCGGTGACAATGAGCAGTTCTTC.

This clonotype turned up a few times. This rearrangement joins TRBV15 to TRBJ2-1, with no clear D. V was clipped by 6 bases and J by 5 bases, with 5 bases between them. The CDR3 loop spans 11 amino acids. Germline CDR1 LNHNV, CDR2 YYDKDF (reference sequence). CDR3 bases: TGTGCCACCAGTTTAGACAATGAGCAGTTCTTC. It translates to CATSLDNEQFF.

As to this clonotype: A much larger clone lies a single base off, so this may be a read error. The rearrangement links TRBV6-1 to TRBJ2-1; 9 nucleotides match TRBD2. The CDR3 runs 14 residues. Germline assignment: CDR1 MNHNS and CDR2 SASEGT. This CDR3 is CVSRGLALYNEQFF. CDR3 sequence (DNA): TGTGTCAGCAGAGGACTAGCGCTATACAATGAGCAGTTCTTC.

Note on this clonotype: This clone may be a read error of a much larger clone one base away. The rearrangement joins TRBV28 to TRBJ2-5; 9 nucleotides match TRBD2. Germline-derived CDR1 and CDR2 are MDHEN and SYDVKM. The CDR3 runs to 14 residues. CDR3 DNA: TGTGTCAGCAAGGTAGCGGGAGTGGCAGAGACCCAGTACTTC. As protein: CVSKVAGVAETQYF.

As concerns this clonotype: This sequence may be a read error, since a much larger clone differs from it by one base. This sequence joins TRBV7-9 and TRBJ2-3; D is unclear. This CDR3 contains 14 residues. The germline gives CDR1 SEHNR, CDR2 FQNEAQ (reference sequence). The CDR3 DNA reads TGTGCCAGCAACTTAAGGATAGCCACAGATACGCAGTATTTT. Translated, it gives CASNLRIATDTQYF.

Concerning this clonotype itself: Likely a read error: the CDR3 ends without its conserved phenylalanine or tryptophan. CDR3 sequence (DNA): TGTGCCTGGAGTGGCGATACTGGAACTAACTATGGCTACACCTCC. Translating gives CAWSGDTGTNYGYTS. The chain couples TRBV30 to TRBJ1-2, with D unclear. With 1 base removed from V and 0 bases from J, the gap between germline ends came to 12 bases. The CDR3 runs 15 residues. Germline-derived CDR1 and CDR2 are GTSNPN and SVGIG (reference sequence).

This clonotype was counted many times. The chain recombines TRBV12-3 or TRBV12-4 with TRBJ2-2; D is possibly TRBD1 or TRBD2 (6 bases each). The CDR3 contains 14 residues. V lost 6 bases to trimming and J lost 16 bases, with 24 bases between them. The CDR3 protein is CASSKGGSVSMRFF. CDR3 nucleotide sequence: TGTGCCAGCAGCAAAGGGGGGAGTGTTAGTATGCGGTTTTTT.

This clonotype ranks as medium-sized. J is TRBJ2-5 and V is TRBV29-1; D might be TRBD1 (6 bases). The V and J ends lost 6 bases and 3 bases respectively, with 17 bases between them. Germline lookup yields CDR1 SQVTM and CDR2 ANQGSEA. CDR3 size: 14 residues. CDR3 protein: CSVPQSGAEETQYF. The CDR3 DNA reads TGCAGCGTCCCCCAATCAGGGGCAGAAGAGACCCAGTACTTC.

As concerns this clonotype: One end of the junction varies from germline; a read error may be responsible. V is TRBV11-2 and J is TRBJ1-6; no firm D call. This CDR3 is 14 amino acids long. Germline V CDR1 and CDR2: SGHAT, FQNNGV. The CDR3 nucleotides read TGTGCCAGGAGCTTAGACCCCGGTTACTCACTCCTCCACTTT. Translated, it gives CARSLDPGYSLLHF.

Turning to this clonotype: Germline is not matched at one junction end, which may reflect a read error. The rearrangement uses TRBV12-3 or TRBV12-4 and TRBJ2-2, with a tentative D call TRBD2 (5 bases). The CDR3 runs 14 residues. The CDR3 is CVSSLGQPTGELFF. CDR3 bases: TGTGTCAGCAGTTTAGGGCAGCCGACCGGGGAGCTATTTTTT.

Turning to this clonotype: Possible read error: a much larger clone is one base away. Because it lacks the conserved phenylalanine or tryptophan at the end, this CDR3 is likely a read error. The chain has TRBV5-1 and TRBJ2-7; TRBD1 might be the D (6 bases). V was pared by 3 bases and J by 6 bases, with 10 bases between. Germline V gene lookup returns CDR1 SGHRS and CDR2 YFSETQ. The CDR3 is made up of 12 amino acids. CDR3 sequence reads: CASSSGAGEQYL. DNA of the CDR3: TGCGCCAGCAGCTCAGGGGCGGGCGAGCAGTACCTC.

Comments on this clonotype: The germline gene is not matched at one end of the junction; a read error may be the cause. The rearrangement uses TRBV12-3 or TRBV12-4 and TRBJ2-7; D is perhaps TRBD2 (6 bases). CDR3 length equals 16 residues. The CDR3 nucleotides read TGTGCCAGCAGTTTTTGGGATTTGGGGGGTACCTACGAGCACTACTTC. It codes for CASSFWDLGGTYEHYF.

The chain carries TRBV11-2 and TRBJ2-2; 8 bases are shared with TRBD1. J gave up 9 bases and V 6 bases, and 18 bases lay outside the gene matches. CDR3 length equals 17 residues. Germline V gene lookup returns CDR1 SGHAT and CDR2 FQNNGV. This CDR3 reads CASSPLPGQGGTRELFF. CDR3 in DNA: TGTGCCAGCAGTCCCCTTCCCGGACAGGGTGGTACCCGGGAGCTGTTTTTT.